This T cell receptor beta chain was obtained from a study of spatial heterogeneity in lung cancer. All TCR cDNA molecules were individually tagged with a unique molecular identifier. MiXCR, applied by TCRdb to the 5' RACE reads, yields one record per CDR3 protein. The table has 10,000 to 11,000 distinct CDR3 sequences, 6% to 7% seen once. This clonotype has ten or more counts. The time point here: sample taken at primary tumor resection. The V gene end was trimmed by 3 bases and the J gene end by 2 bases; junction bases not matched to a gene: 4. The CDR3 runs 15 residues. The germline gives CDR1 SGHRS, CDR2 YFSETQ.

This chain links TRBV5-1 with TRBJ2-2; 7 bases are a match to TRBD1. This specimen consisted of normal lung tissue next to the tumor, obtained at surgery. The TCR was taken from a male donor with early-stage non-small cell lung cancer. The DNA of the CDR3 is TGCGCCAGCAGCTGGAGGACAGGAAACACCGGGGAGCTGTTTTTT. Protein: CASSWRTGNTGELFF.